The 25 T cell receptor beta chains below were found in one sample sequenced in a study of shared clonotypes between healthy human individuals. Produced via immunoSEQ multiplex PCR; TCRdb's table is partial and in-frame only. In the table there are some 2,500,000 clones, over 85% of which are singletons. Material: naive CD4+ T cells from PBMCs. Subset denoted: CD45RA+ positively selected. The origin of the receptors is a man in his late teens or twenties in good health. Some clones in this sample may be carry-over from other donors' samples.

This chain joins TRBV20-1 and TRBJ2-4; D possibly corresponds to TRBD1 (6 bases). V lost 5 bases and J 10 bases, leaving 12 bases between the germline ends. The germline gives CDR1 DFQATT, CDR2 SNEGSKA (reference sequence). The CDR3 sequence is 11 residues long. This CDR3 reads CSASGTKIQYF. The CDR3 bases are TGCAGTGCTTCCGGGACAAAGATTCAGTACTTC.

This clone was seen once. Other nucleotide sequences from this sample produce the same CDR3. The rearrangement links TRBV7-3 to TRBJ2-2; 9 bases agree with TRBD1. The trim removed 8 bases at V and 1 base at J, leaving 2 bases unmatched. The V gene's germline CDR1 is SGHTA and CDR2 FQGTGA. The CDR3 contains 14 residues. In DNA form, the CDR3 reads TGTGCCAGCTCGGGACAGGGGAACACCGGGGAGCTGTTTTTT. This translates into CASSGQGNTGELFF. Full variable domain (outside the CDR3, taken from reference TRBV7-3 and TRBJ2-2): GAGVSQTPSNKVTEKGKYVELRCDPISGHTALYWYRQSLGQGPEFLIYFQGTGAADDSGLPNDRFFAVRPEGSVSTLKIQRTERGDSAVYLCASSGQGNTGELFFGEGSRLTVL.

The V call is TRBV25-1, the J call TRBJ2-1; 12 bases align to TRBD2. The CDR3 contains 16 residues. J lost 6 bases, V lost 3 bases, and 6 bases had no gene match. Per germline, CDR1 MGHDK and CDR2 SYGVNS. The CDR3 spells CASSETGTSGFNEQFF. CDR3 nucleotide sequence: TGTGCCAGCAGTGAGACCGGGACTAGCGGGTTCAATGAGCAGTTCTTC.

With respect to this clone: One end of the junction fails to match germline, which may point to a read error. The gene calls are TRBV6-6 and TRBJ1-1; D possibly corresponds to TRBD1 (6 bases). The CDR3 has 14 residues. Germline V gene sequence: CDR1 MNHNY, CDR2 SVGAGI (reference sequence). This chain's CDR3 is CASVYEKGNREKSF. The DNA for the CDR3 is TGTGCCAGCGTCTACGAGAAGGGGAACAGGGAAAAGAGCTTT.

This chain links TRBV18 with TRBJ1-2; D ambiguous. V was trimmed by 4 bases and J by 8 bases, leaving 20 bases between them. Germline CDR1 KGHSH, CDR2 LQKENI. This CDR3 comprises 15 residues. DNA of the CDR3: TGTGCCAGCTCACTAAACATAGATTTAACGGGAGGCTACACCTTC. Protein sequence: CASSLNIDLTGGYTF.

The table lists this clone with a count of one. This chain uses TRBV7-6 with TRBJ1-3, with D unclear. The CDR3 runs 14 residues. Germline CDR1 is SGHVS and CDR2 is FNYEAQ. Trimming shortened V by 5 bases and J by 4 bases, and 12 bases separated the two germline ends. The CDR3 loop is CASSRYYGGNTIYF. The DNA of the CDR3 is TGTGCCAGCAGCCGTTACTACGGGGGAAACACCATATATTTT.

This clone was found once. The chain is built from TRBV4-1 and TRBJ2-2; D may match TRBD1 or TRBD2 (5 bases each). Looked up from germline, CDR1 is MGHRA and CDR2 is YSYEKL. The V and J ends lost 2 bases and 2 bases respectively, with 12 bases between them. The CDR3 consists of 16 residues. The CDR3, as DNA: TGCGCCAGCAGCCAATACACAGGAGGAAACACCGGGGAGCTGTTTTTT. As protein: CASSQYTGGNTGELFF.

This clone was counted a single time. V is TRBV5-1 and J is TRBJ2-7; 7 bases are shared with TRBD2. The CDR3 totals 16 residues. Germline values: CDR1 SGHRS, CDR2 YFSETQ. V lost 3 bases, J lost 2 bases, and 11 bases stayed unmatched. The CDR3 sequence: CASSYGGSFRAYEQYF. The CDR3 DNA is TGCGCCAGCAGCTACGGCGGGAGCTTTAGGGCCTACGAGCAGTACTTC.

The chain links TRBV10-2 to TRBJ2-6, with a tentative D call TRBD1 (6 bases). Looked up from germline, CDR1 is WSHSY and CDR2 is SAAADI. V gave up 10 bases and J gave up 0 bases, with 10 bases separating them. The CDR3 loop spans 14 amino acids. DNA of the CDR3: TGCGCCACTGGGGGCCTCTCTGGGGCCAACGTCCTGACTTTC. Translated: CATGGLSGANVLTF.

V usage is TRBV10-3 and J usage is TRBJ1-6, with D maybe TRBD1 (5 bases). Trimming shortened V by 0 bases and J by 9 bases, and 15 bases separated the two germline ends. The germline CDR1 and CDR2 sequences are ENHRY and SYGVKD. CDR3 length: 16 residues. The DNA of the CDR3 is TGTGCCATCAGTGAGTCGGCACTGGGGCGGGTTTCACCCCTCCACTTT. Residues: CAISESALGRVSPLHF.

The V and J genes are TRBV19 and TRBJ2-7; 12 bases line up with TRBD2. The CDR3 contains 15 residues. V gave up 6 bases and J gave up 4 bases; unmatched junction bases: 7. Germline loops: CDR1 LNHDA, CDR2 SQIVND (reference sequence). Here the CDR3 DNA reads TGTGCCAGTAGCCTTCTAGCGGGAGGGCCGTACGAGCAGTACTTC. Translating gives CASSLLAGGPYEQYF.

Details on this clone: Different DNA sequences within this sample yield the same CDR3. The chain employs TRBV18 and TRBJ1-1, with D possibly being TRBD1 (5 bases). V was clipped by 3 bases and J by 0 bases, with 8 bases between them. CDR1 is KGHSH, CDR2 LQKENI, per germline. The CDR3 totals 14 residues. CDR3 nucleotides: TGTGCCAGCTCACCGCAGGGAGTGAACACTGAAGCTTTCTTT. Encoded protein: CASSPQGVNTEAFF.

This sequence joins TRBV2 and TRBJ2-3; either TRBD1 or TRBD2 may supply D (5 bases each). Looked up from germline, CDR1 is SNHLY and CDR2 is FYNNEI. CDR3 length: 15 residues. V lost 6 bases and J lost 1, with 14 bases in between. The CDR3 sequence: CASRSGTVGTDTQYF. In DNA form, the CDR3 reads TGTGCCAGCAGGAGTGGGACCGTCGGCACAGATACGCAGTATTTT.

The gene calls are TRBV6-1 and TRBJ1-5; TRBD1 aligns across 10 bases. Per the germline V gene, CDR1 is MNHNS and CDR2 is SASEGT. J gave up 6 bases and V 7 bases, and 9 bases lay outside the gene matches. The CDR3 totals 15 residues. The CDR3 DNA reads TGTGCCAGCACCAAGGGACAGGGGTATACTCAGCCCCAGCATTTT. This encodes CASTKGQGYTQPQHF.

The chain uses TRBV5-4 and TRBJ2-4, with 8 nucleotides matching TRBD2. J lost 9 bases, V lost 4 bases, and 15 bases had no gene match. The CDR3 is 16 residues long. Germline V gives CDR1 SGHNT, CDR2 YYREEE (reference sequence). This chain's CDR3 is CASSPAGGGRSAIQYF. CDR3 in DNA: TGTGCCAGCAGCCCGGCGGGGGGCGGGAGGTCGGCCATTCAGTACTTC.

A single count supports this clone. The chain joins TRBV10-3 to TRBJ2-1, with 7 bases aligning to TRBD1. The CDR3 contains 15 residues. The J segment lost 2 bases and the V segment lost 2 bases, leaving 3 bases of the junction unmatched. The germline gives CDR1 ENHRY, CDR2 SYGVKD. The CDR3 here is CAISEGQVPYNEQFF. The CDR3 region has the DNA TGTGCCATCAGTGAGGGACAGGTACCCTACAATGAGCAGTTCTTC.

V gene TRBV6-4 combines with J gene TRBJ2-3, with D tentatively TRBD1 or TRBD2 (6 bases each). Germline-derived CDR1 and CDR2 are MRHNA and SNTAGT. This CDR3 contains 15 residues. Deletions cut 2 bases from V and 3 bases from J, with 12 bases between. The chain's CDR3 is CASSDRGHITDTQYF. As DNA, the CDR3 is TGTGCCAGCAGTGACCGGGGGCACATAACAGATACGCAGTATTTT.

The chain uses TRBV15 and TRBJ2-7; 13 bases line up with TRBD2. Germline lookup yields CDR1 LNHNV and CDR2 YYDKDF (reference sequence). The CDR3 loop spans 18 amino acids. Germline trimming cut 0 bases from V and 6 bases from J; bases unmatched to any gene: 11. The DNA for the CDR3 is TGTGCCACCAGCAGAGATTTGACTAGCGGGAGGACCCTTCGCGAGCAGTACTTC. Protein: CATSRDLTSGRTLREQYF.

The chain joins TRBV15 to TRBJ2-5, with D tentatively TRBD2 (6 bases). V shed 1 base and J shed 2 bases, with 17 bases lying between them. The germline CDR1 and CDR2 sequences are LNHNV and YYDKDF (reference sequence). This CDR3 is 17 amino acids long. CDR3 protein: CATSRAAGLSGQETQYF. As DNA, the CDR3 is TGTGCCACCAGCAGAGCCGCGGGGTTAAGCGGGCAAGAGACCCAGTACTTC.

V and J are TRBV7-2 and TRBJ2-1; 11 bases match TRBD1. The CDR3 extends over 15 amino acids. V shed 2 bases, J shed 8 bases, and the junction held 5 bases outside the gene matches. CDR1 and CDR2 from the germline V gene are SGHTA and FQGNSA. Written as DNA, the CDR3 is TGTGCCAGCAGCTTACTTGGACAGGGGGCGGATGAGCAGTTCTTC. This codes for CASSLLGQGADEQFF.

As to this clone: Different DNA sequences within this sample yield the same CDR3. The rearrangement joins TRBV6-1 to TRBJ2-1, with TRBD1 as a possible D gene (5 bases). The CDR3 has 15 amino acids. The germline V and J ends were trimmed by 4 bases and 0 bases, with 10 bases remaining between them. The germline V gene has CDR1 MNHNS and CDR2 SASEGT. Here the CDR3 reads CASSVQGSSYNEQFF. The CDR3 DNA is TGTGCCAGCAGTGTCCAGGGTAGCTCCTACAATGAGCAGTTCTTC.

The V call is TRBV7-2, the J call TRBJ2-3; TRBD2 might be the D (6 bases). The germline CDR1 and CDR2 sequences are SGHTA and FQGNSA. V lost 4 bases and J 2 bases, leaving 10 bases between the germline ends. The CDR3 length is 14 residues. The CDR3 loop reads CASSSTRFTDTQYF. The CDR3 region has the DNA TGTGCCAGCAGCTCGACTAGGTTCACAGATACGCAGTATTTT. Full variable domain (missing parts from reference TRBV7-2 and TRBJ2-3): GAGVSQSPSNKVTEKGKDVELRCDPISGHTALYWYRQSLGQGLEFLIYFQGNSAPDKSGLPSDRFSAERTGGSVSTLTIQRTQQEDSAVYLCASSSTRFTDTQYFGPGTRLTVL.

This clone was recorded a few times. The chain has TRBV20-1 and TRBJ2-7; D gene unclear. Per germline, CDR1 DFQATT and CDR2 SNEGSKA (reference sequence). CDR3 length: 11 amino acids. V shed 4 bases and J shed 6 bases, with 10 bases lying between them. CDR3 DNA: TGCAGTGCTATCCATCTACGCGAGCAGTACTTC. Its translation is CSAIHLREQYF.

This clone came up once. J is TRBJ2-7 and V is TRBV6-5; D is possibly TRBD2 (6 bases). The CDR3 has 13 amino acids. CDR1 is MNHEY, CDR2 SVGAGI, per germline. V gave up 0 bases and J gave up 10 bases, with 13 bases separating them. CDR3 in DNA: TGTGCCAGCAGTTACTCCCCGGGAGCCGGCCAGTACTTC. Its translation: CASSYSPGAGQYF.

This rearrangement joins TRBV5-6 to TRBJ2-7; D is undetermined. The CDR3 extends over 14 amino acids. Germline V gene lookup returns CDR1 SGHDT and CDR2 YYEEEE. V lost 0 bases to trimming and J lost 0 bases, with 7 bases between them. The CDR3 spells CASSLDAVSYEQYF. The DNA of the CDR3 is TGTGCCAGCAGCTTGGATGCAGTCTCCTACGAGCAGTACTTC.